The 32 T cell receptor beta chains presented below share a single source sample, sequenced in a study of T cell repertoires in cytomegalovirus infection. The antigens of these receptors remain unknown. TCRdb re-analysed the reads in MiXCR, keeping a single row per CDR3 protein. The sample records about 130,000 distinct CDR3 sequences, 30% to 40% being singletons. The sample in question was CD8+ T cells from cultured PBMCs, obtained from culture after CMV antigen stimulation. The receptors shown here come from a human donor in good health (CMV status not recorded). Some clones in this sample may be carry-over from other donors' samples.

This clonotype was detected a few times. The gene calls are TRBV20-1 and TRBJ2-7; weak D call: TRBD2 (5 bases). Germline V gene lookup returns CDR1 DFQATT and CDR2 SNEGSKA (reference sequence). The ends were cut back, 6 bases at V and 2 bases at J, with 11 bases in the middle. The CDR3 covers 12 residues. The CDR3 protein is CSARAGPYEQYF. The CDR3 DNA is TGCAGTGCCCGTGCGGGTCCCTACGAGCAGTACTTC.

This clonotype was found many times. A junction boundary mismatches the germline segment, possibly from a read error. The CDR3 DNA reads as TGTGCTAGCAGCTTGGACAGGAATCAAGAGACCCAGTACTTC. It translates to CASSLDRNQETQYF. The chain is built from TRBV7-7 and TRBJ2-5; 7 positions agree with TRBD1. The CDR3 extends over 14 amino acids. Germline lookup yields CDR1 SSHAT and CDR2 FNYEAQ (reference sequence).

About this clonotype: This could be a read error, since a much larger clone is one nucleotide away. J is TRBJ2-7 and V is TRBV7-9; D not certain. CDR1 is SEHNR, CDR2 FQNEAQ, per germline (reference sequence). The CDR3 spans 12 residues. V was pared by 3 bases and J by 0 bases, with 3 bases between. CDR3 sequence reads: CASSFNSYEQYF. As DNA, the CDR3 is TGTGCCAGCAGCTTCAACTCCTACGAGCAGTACTTC.

This clonotype was counted many times. V is TRBV6-1 and J is TRBJ2-5, with a possible D match to TRBD2 (5 bases). Germline loops: CDR1 MNHNS, CDR2 SASEGT. The CDR3 has 15 residues. The ends were cut back, 0 bases at V and 2 bases at J, with 10 bases in the middle. CDR3 nucleotides: TGTGCCAGCAGTGAAGCGATCGGGGAACAAGAGACCCAGTACTTC. Amino acids: CASSEAIGEQETQYF.

The J gene is TRBJ2-5, the V gene TRBV7-8, with 12 bases lining up with TRBD2. V was pared by 4 bases and J by 8 bases, with 5 bases of the junction left unmatched. The CDR3 loop spans 14 amino acids. CDR1 and CDR2 (germline): SGHVS, FQNEAQ. CDR3 sequence reads: CASSSLAGGPTQYF. CDR3 in DNA: TGTGCCAGCAGCTCCCTAGCGGGGGGGCCTACCCAGTACTTC.

This clonotype has only a few counts. The gene calls are TRBV7-6 and TRBJ2-3; D might be TRBD2 (5 bases). Deletions cut 5 bases from V and 4 bases from J, with 22 bases between. The CDR3 totals 17 residues. Germline values: CDR1 SGHVS, CDR2 FNYEAQ. The DNA for the CDR3 is TGTGCCAGCAGCACCCGCCCGCAGGCGGGTAGGGCAGATACGCAGTATTTT. Encoded protein: CASSTRPQAGRADTQYF.

J is TRBJ2-3 and V is TRBV19; unclear D gene. The V end lost 6 bases, the J end lost 2 bases, and 18 bases lay between the germline ends. There are 16 residues in the CDR3. Germline CDR1 and CDR2: LNHDA and SQIVND (reference sequence). The CDR3 DNA sequence: TGTGCCAGTAGCCTCTTAATTAGTAGAAACACAGATACGCAGTATTTT. Protein: CASSLLISRNTDTQYF. The full variable domain, rest sourced from reference TRBV19 and TRBJ2-3, is DGGITQSPKYLFRKEGQNVTLSCEQNLNHDAMYWYRQDPGQGLRLIYYSQIVNDFQKGDIAEGYSVSREKKESFPLTVTSAQKNPTAFYLCASSLLISRNTDTQYFGPGTRLTVL.

The chain recombines TRBV28 with TRBJ2-2, with D uncertain. Germline values: CDR1 MDHEN, CDR2 SYDVKM. This CDR3 is 12 amino acids long. V was shortened by 1 base and J by 9 bases, with 6 bases between the two germline ends. The CDR3: CASSLFERELFF. The DNA of the CDR3 is TGTGCCAGCAGTTTATTTGAGAGGGAGCTGTTTTTT. The complete variable domain, with remaining parts taken from reference TRBV28 and TRBJ2-2, reads DVKVTQSSRYLVKRTGEKVFLECVQDMDHENMFWYRQDPGLGLRLIYFSYDVKMKEKGDIPEGYSVSREKKERFSLILESASTNQTSMYLCASSLFERELFFGEGSRLTVL.

The chain links TRBV12-3 or TRBV12-4 to TRBJ2-5; possibly TRBD1 for D (6 bases). With 5 bases removed from V and 5 bases from J, the gap between germline ends came to 12 bases. The CDR3 runs 13 residues. For the CDR3, the DNA is TGTGCCAGCAGTCTCAGGGGAAGCGAGACCCAGTACTTC. Amino acids: CASSLRGSETQYF.

A few counts support this clonotype. V gene TRBV7-9 combines with J gene TRBJ2-7; 7 bases agree with TRBD2. The CDR3 is made up of 15 amino acids. V lost 1 base and J lost 4; bases outside the gene matches: 7. Germline V gene sequence: CDR1 SEHNR, CDR2 FQNEAQ (reference sequence). The CDR3 DNA reads TGTGCCAGCAGCTTAGTCGCGGGGGAACTTTACGAGCAGTACTTC. Its protein product is CASSLVAGELYEQYF. Looking up the rest from reference TRBV7-9 and TRBJ2-7 gives the full variable domain: DTGVSQNPRHKITKRGQNVTFRCDPISEHNRLYWYRQTLGQGPEFLTYFQNEAQLEKSRLLSDRFSAERPKGSFSTLEIQRTEQGDSAMYLCASSLVAGELYEQYFGPGTRLTVT.

This clonotype was counted at least ten times. The gene calls are TRBV15 and TRBJ2-5; D unresolved. Germline CDR1 reads LNHNV; CDR2 reads YYDKDF (reference sequence). The CDR3 sequence is 14 residues long. The V and J ends lost 5 bases and 1 base respectively, with 11 bases between them. Here the CDR3 reads CATSVGIAQETQYF. CDR3 DNA sequence: TGTGCCACCAGCGTTGGGATAGCCCAAGAGACCCAGTACTTC. The full variable domain, in which reference TRBV15 and TRBJ2-5 provide the parts outside the CDR3, is DAMVIQNPRYQVTQFGKPVTLSCSQTLNHNVMYWYQQKSSQAPKLLFHYYDKDFNNEADTPDNFQSRRPNTSFCFLDIRSPGLGDTAMYLCATSVGIAQETQYFGPGTRLLVL.

CDR3 in amino acids: CASSSNGYEQYF. For the CDR3, the DNA is TGTGCCAGCAGTTCGAATGGTTACGAGCAGTACTTC. This rearrangement joins TRBV6-5 to TRBJ2-7, with D hard to call. The CDR3 consists of 12 residues. Trimming left V 4 bases short and J 4 bases short, with 8 bases between. CDR1 and CDR2 from the germline V gene are MNHEY and SVGAGI.

This chain links TRBV4-1 with TRBJ2-1; D unresolved. Germline V gives CDR1 MGHRA, CDR2 YSYEKL. The CDR3 is made up of 14 amino acids. V was clipped by 0 bases and J by 8 bases, with 11 bases between them. The CDR3 is CASSQDPGFDEQFF. CDR3 bases: TGCGCCAGCAGCCAAGATCCGGGTTTCGATGAGCAGTTCTTC.

V and J are TRBV18 and TRBJ2-1; the match to TRBD2 covers 8 bases. Germline V gives CDR1 KGHSH, CDR2 LQKENI. The CDR3 totals 16 residues. J gave up 4 bases and V 5 bases, and 10 bases lay outside the gene matches. CDR3 sequence reads: CASSTGRTSYYNEQFF. In nucleotides, the CDR3 is TGTGCCAGCTCAACCGGTCGGACTAGCTATTACAATGAGCAGTTCTTC.

The gene calls are TRBV20-1 and TRBJ2-7; D remains ambiguous. The CDR3 contains 11 residues. Germline loops: CDR1 DFQATT, CDR2 SNEGSKA (reference sequence). The ends were cut back, 0 bases at V and 4 bases at J, with 4 bases in the middle. The CDR3 bases are TGCAGTGCTAGAGATACGTACGAGCAGTACTTC. Protein sequence: CSARDTYEQYF.

This clonotype was detected many times. The rearrangement joins TRBV4-1 to TRBJ2-1; TRBD2 aligns across 13 bases. Germline CDR1 MGHRA, CDR2 YSYEKL. The length of the CDR3 is 15 residues. The V segment lost 3 bases and the J segment 6 bases; nucleotides outside the gene matches: 2. The CDR3 sequence: CASSHTSGGANEQFF. CDR3 bases: TGCGCCAGCAGCCACACTAGCGGGGGGGCCAATGAGCAGTTCTTC.

The rearrangement joins TRBV7-2 to TRBJ2-7, with D possibly TRBD2 on 6 matching bases. CDR1 is SGHTA, CDR2 FQGNSA, per germline. CDR3 size: 16 residues. Trimming removed 1 base at V and 3 bases at J, with 16 bases between. The CDR3 coding sequence is TGTGCCAGCAGCTTAGGTGCGGGGTGGCGTTTCTACGAGCAGTACTTC. It translates to CASSLGAGWRFYEQYF.

V gene TRBV4-1 combines with J gene TRBJ1-2; D possibly corresponds to TRBD1 (5 bases). The CDR3 is 15 amino acids. V was shortened by 1 base and J by 8 bases, with 17 bases between the two germline ends. The germline V gene has CDR1 MGHRA and CDR2 YSYEKL. The CDR3 protein is CASSQGGGQPYGYTF. Here the CDR3 DNA reads TGCGCCAGCAGCCAAGGGGGGGGTCAGCCCTACGGCTACACCTTC.

This clonotype was observed at least ten times. The chain combines TRBV6-5 with TRBJ1-2, with 9 bases that match TRBD1. CDR3 size: 15 residues. The V gene end was trimmed by 4 bases and the J gene end by 2 bases; junction bases not matched to a gene: 5. CDR1 and CDR2 from the germline V gene are MNHEY and SVGAGI. The CDR3 is CASSWTGVTNYGYTF. CDR3 sequence (DNA): TGTGCCAGCAGTTGGACAGGGGTCACCAACTATGGCTACACCTTC.

The V call is TRBV19, the J call TRBJ1-2; D is ambiguous. Germline CDR1 and CDR2: LNHDA and SQIVND (reference sequence). CDR3 length equals 13 residues. The V end was cut by 5 bases, the J end by 4 bases, with 11 bases between. This chain's CDR3 is CASSPAELYGYTF. The CDR3 coding sequence is TGTGCCAGTAGTCCCGCAGAACTCTATGGCTACACCTTC.

The rearrangement joins TRBV28 to TRBJ2-5, with 9 bases lining up with TRBD2. The CDR3 extends over 14 amino acids. Germline assignment: CDR1 MDHEN and CDR2 SYDVKM. The ends lost 4 bases at V and 4 bases at J; junction bases unmatched: 4. The CDR3, as DNA: TGTGCCAGCAGTTCGGAGCGGGGGGTAGAGACCCAGTACTTC. Amino acid sequence: CASSSERGVETQYF.

This clonotype appeared a few times. The V call is TRBV6-5, the J call TRBJ2-2, with no clear D. The germline V gene encodes CDR1 MNHEY and CDR2 SVGAGI. The CDR3 covers 17 residues. Trimming cost V 0 bases and J 3 bases, with 14 bases left between them. CDR3 residues: CASSYSDGTYYTGELFF. CDR3 DNA: TGTGCCAGCAGTTACTCGGATGGAACCTATTACACCGGGGAGCTGTTTTTT.

Many counts were recorded for this clonotype. The V and J genes are TRBV6-2 or TRBV6-3 and TRBJ2-7, with D possibly TRBD1 on 5 matching bases. V dropped 5 bases and J dropped 4 bases, with 18 bases sitting between them. CDR3 size: 15 residues. From germline, CDR1 is MNHEY and CDR2 SVGEGT. In DNA, the CDR3 is TGTGCCAGCAGTACGTCCACAGGTTACGCTTACGAGCAGTACTTC. Translating gives CASSTSTGYAYEQYF.

There are a few counts of this clonotype. This chain links TRBV5-6 with TRBJ2-7; D tentatively reads TRBD1 or TRBD2 (6 bases each). There are 12 residues in the CDR3. Trimming took off 2 bases at V and 6 bases at J, with 9 bases between the two ends. Germline-derived CDR1 and CDR2 are SGHDT and YYEEEE. This chain's CDR3 is CASSFGGGEQYF. CDR3 DNA: TGTGCCAGCAGCTTCGGGGGCGGCGAGCAGTACTTC.

The chain joins TRBV4-1 to TRBJ2-7, with 7 nucleotides matching TRBD1. Trimming at V came to 2 bases and at J to 5 bases, leaving 12 bases not matched to a gene. This CDR3 contains 16 residues. CDR1 and CDR2 from the germline V gene are MGHRA and YSYEKL. This CDR3 is CASSQPGQDLVDEQYF. CDR3 in DNA: TGCGCCAGCAGCCAACCCGGACAGGACCTCGTGGACGAGCAGTACTTC.

In this sample, this clonotype turned up many times. Here the CDR3 reads CASSAASGGYNEQFF. Written as DNA, the CDR3 is TGTGCCAGCAGTGCGGCTAGCGGGGGCTACAATGAGCAGTTCTTC. The chain joins TRBV12-3 or TRBV12-4 to TRBJ2-1; TRBD2 matches 10 bases. Trimming removed 5 bases from V and 3 bases from J; junction bases left unmatched: 4. The CDR3 runs to 15 residues.

This clonotype was found a few times. V is TRBV7-2 and J is TRBJ2-1, with TRBD2 matching 9 bases. V shed 5 bases and J 9 bases; nucleotides not matched to a gene: 11. CDR1 SGHTA and CDR2 FQGNSA come from the germline V gene. CDR3 length equals 15 residues. CDR3 protein: CASSPPASGEPEQFF. The CDR3 DNA sequence: TGTGCCAGCAGCCCCCCGGCTAGCGGGGAACCTGAGCAGTTCTTC.

There are a few counts of this clonotype. The genes are TRBV7-8 and TRBJ1-5; possible D gene TRBD1, 5 bases. The V and J ends lost 4 bases and 1 base respectively, with 17 bases between them. CDR3 length: 17 residues. Germline V lookup: CDR1 SGHVS, CDR2 FQNEAQ. CDR3 DNA: TGTGCCAGCAGCTGGGGGGGGATCCGTTCGAGCAATCAGCCCCAGCATTTT. It is translated as CASSWGGIRSSNQPQHF.

The genes are TRBV4-3 and TRBJ1-6; D remains ambiguous. In germline, CDR1 is LGHNA, CDR2 YSLEER. Trimming left V 0 bases short and J 2 bases short, with 8 bases between. This CDR3 has 16 amino acids. CDR3 DNA: TGCGCCAGCAGCCAAGATCGGAACCCCTATAATTCACCCCTCCACTTT. Its protein product is CASSQDRNPYNSPLHF.

This clonotype has a handful of counts. This rearrangement joins TRBV6-6 to TRBJ2-7; TRBD1 agrees at 7 bases. CDR1 is MNHNY, CDR2 SVGAGI, per germline (reference sequence). Germline trimming cut 6 bases from V and 6 bases from J; bases unmatched to any gene: 8. The CDR3 extends over 13 amino acids. CDR3 bases: TGTGCCAGCAGCCTGACAGGGCCCCGCGAGCAGTACTTC. Encoded protein: CASSLTGPREQYF.

This clonotype was seen more than once but under ten times. The chain carries TRBV7-8 and TRBJ1-4, with 7 bases identical to TRBD1. The V segment lost 1 base and the J segment 8 bases; nucleotides outside the gene matches: 4. The germline gives CDR1 SGHVS, CDR2 FQNEAQ. CDR3 length equals 14 residues. CDR3 amino acids: CASSLEGAGEKLFF. CDR3 nucleotides: TGTGCCAGCAGCTTAGAGGGGGCAGGGGAAAAACTGTTTTTT.

The CDR3 DNA reads TGTGCCATCAGTACCCAGGGGGCCCAATACGAGCAGTACTTC. It specifies CAISTQGAQYEQYF. The chain couples TRBV10-3 to TRBJ2-7, with 8 nucleotides matching TRBD1. Trimming took 5 bases from V and 4 from J; bases not matched to a gene: 7. This CDR3 has 14 amino acids. Germline V gene data show CDR1 as ENHRY and CDR2 as SYGVKD.